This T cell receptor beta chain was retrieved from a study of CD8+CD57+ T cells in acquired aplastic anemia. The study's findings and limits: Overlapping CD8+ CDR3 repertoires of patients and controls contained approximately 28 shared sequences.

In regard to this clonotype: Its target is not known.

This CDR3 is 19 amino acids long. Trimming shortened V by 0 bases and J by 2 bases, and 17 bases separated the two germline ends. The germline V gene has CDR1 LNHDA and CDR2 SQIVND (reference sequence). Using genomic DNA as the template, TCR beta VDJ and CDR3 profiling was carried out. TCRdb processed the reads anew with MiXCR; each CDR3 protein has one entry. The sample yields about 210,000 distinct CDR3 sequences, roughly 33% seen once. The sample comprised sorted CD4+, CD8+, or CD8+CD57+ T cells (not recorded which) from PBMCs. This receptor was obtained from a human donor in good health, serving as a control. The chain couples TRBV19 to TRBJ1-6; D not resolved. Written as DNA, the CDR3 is TGTGCCAGTAGTATAGATGGTCGTGGCAGTAGCGCCTATAATTCACCCCTCCACTTT. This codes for CASSIDGRGSSAYNSPLHF.